These 26 T cell receptor beta chains originate from one sample sequenced in a study of cytomegalovirus exposure and HLA in healthy donors. PCR amplification relied on 60 Vbeta primers (plus 13 Jbeta primers). The repertoire was sequenced with immunoSEQ multiplex PCR; TCRdb's copy has only in-frame clones and lacks some. The sample holds about 140,000 clones; 73% are singletons and the top ten take 1% to 1.5%. The specimen sequenced was PBMCs. The receptor set was obtained from a woman in her thirties or forties in good health and CMV-seronegative.

The CDR3 is CASSLPLTGAGELFF. Here the CDR3 DNA reads TGTGCCAGCAGCTTACCCCTAACAGGGGCCGGGGAGCTGTTTTTT. The chain couples TRBV7-9 to TRBJ2-2, with 7 bases aligning to TRBD1. This CDR3 contains 15 residues. Looked up from germline, CDR1 is SEHNR and CDR2 is FQNEAQ (reference sequence). The junction had 6 bases not matched to a gene; V was cut back by 2 bases and J by 6 bases.

The chain is built from TRBV28 and TRBJ1-5, with 9 bases fitting TRBD1. The CDR3 consists of 15 residues. J gave up 4 bases and V 5 bases, and 6 bases lay outside the gene matches. CDR1 MDHEN and CDR2 SYDVKM come from the germline V gene. CDR3 amino acids: CASSAGQGRNQPQHF. Here the CDR3 DNA reads TGTGCCAGCAGTGCAGGACAGGGGAGGAATCAGCCCCAGCATTTT.

The chain combines TRBV7-9 with TRBJ2-1; 7 positions agree with TRBD2. Germline trimming cut 4 bases from V and 3 bases from J; bases unmatched to any gene: 6. The germline gives CDR1 SEHNR, CDR2 FQNEAQ (reference sequence). The CDR3 is made up of 15 amino acids. CDR3 loop: CASSSKRGVYNEQFF. In nucleotides, the CDR3 is TGTGCCAGCAGCTCCAAGCGGGGTGTCTACAATGAGCAGTTCTTC.

In regard to this clone: This same CDR3 is encoded by further DNA sequences in the sample. The chain carries TRBV5-1 and TRBJ2-7; TRBD1 aligns across 10 bases. Germline trimming cut 0 bases from V and 2 bases from J; bases unmatched to any gene: 5. The germline V gene has CDR1 SGHRS and CDR2 YFSETQ. The CDR3 length is 16 residues. This CDR3 reads CASSLDPGQGAYEQYF. The CDR3 DNA sequence: TGCGCCAGCAGCTTGGATCCAGGACAGGGGGCCTACGAGCAGTACTTC.

The CDR3 DNA is TGTGCCAGCAGCGTACAGGGGGCGAGAGAGACCCAGTACTTC. Residues: CASSVQGARETQYF. This chain links TRBV9 with TRBJ2-5, with 8 bases identical to TRBD1. V was clipped by 1 base and J by 4 bases; unmatched bases: 3. CDR1 and CDR2 from the germline V gene are SGDLS and YYNGEE. CDR3 length: 14 amino acids.

This clone was seen only a few times. The V gene is TRBV4-3, the J gene TRBJ2-3; the match to TRBD2 covers 8 bases. In germline, CDR1 is LGHNA, CDR2 YSLEER. After removal of 0 bases from V and 2 bases from J, the junction contained 7 bases not matched to a gene. The CDR3 has 17 amino acids. The CDR3 loop reads CASSQDHGLAATDTQYF. In DNA, the CDR3 is TGCGCCAGCAGCCAAGACCATGGACTAGCTGCCACAGATACGCAGTATTTT.

CDR3 bases: TGTGCCTCAGCAAAATGGGTAGCGGGGAAAGAGACCCAGTACTTC. As protein: CASAKWVAGKETQYF. J is TRBJ2-5 and V is TRBV9; 8 bases line up with TRBD2. The V gene end was trimmed by 10 bases and the J gene end by 3 bases; junction bases not matched to a gene: 14. The germline V gene encodes CDR1 SGDLS and CDR2 YYNGEE. The CDR3 covers 15 residues.

J is TRBJ1-1 and V is TRBV6-5; weak D call: TRBD1 (6 bases). Germline V lookup: CDR1 MNHEY, CDR2 SVGAGI. V was clipped by 6 bases and J by 4 bases, with 12 bases between them. The CDR3 runs to 13 residues. CDR3 region: CASRLRDITEAFF. For the CDR3, the DNA is TGTGCCAGCAGACTCCGGGACATCACTGAAGCTTTCTTT.

The V call is TRBV4-2, the J call TRBJ2-1, with a possible D match to TRBD2 (6 bases). This CDR3 contains 14 residues. Trimming shortened V by 6 bases and J by 2 bases, and 11 bases separated the two germline ends. In germline, CDR1 is LGHNA, CDR2 YNFKEQ. CDR3 sequence reads: CASRPGGTYNEQFF. CDR3 nucleotides: TGTGCCAGCAGGCCCGGGGGAACCTACAATGAGCAGTTCTTC.

The V call is TRBV5-1, the J call TRBJ2-1, with D possibly matching TRBD2 (5 bases). This CDR3 is built from 13 residues. Germline V gene lookup returns CDR1 SGHRS and CDR2 YFSETQ. V was pared by 2 bases and J by 6 bases, with 9 bases between. The CDR3 sequence is CASSFGGPNEQFF. The CDR3 region has the DNA TGCGCCAGCAGCTTCGGAGGACCCAATGAGCAGTTCTTC.

This clone was seen a few times. The chain joins TRBV4-1 to TRBJ2-1; 7 bases are a match to TRBD2. The J segment lost 0 bases and the V segment lost 2 bases, leaving 7 bases of the junction unmatched. The CDR3 loop spans 17 amino acids. Germline CDR1 reads MGHRA; CDR2 reads YSYEKL. In DNA, the CDR3 is TGCGCCAGCAGCCAATCGGGCGGGGGATACTCCTACAATGAGCAGTTCTTC. This codes for CASSQSGGGYSYNEQFF.

A few counts support this clone. This chain uses TRBV2 with TRBJ1-2, with 9 bases identical to TRBD1. J was trimmed by 0 bases and V by 5 bases; bases with no gene match: 10. CDR3 size: 17 residues. Germline V CDR1 and CDR2: SNHLY, FYNNEI. The CDR3, as DNA: TGTGCCAGCAGTATCCTGGGACAGGGAGCGGCTAACTATGGCTACACCTTC. Residues: CASSILGQGAANYGYTF.

The chain joins TRBV5-1 to TRBJ2-2, with no clear D. The V end lost 3 bases, the J end lost 0 bases, and 9 bases lay between the germline ends. CDR1 is SGHRS and CDR2 is YFSETQ in the germline V gene. This CDR3 contains 15 residues. The CDR3 region is CASSYDTPNTGELFF. CDR3 coding DNA: TGCGCCAGCAGCTATGACACCCCGAACACCGGGGAGCTGTTTTTT.

The rearrangement uses TRBV5-4 and TRBJ2-2; TRBD2 matches 13 bases. CDR1 is SGHNT, CDR2 YYREEE, per germline (reference sequence). CDR3 length equals 17 residues. Trimming removed 3 bases from V and 1 base from J; junction bases left unmatched: 3. The CDR3 loop is CASSSRTSGGNTGELFF. Written as DNA, the CDR3 is TGTGCCAGCAGCTCTCGGACTAGCGGGGGGAACACCGGGGAGCTGTTTTTT. Based on the CDR3 plus reference TRBV5-4 and TRBJ2-2, the full variable domain is ETGVTQSPTHLIKTRGQQVTLRCSSQSGHNTVSWYQQALGQGPQFIFQYYREEENGRGNFPPRFSGLQFPNYSSELNVNALELDDSALYLCASSSRTSGGNTGELFFGEGSRLTVL.

The chain recombines TRBV5-1 with TRBJ2-2; 11 nucleotides align to TRBD2. Germline V gene lookup returns CDR1 SGHRS and CDR2 YFSETQ. V shed 0 bases, J shed 1 base, and the junction held 2 bases outside the gene matches. There are 17 residues in the CDR3. The CDR3 coding sequence is TGCGCCAGCAGCTTGGCCGGGACTAGCGGGAACACCGGGGAGCTGTTTTTT. Protein product: CASSLAGTSGNTGELFF.

The chain couples TRBV6-1 to TRBJ2-1, with 10 bases matching TRBD2. This CDR3 spans 15 amino acids. Germline V gene lookup returns CDR1 MNHNS and CDR2 SASEGT. V lost 7 bases, J lost 6 bases, and 9 bases stayed unmatched. The CDR3 DNA is TGTGCCAGCATAAGGAGCGGGGGGGCCTTCAATGAGCAGTTCTTC. This encodes CASIRSGGAFNEQFF.

This chain connects TRBV4-2 to TRBJ2-5; 9 nucleotides line up with TRBD2. Losses at the gene ends were 0 bases for V and 5 bases for J; bases not matched to a gene: 4. Germline values: CDR1 LGHNA, CDR2 YNFKEQ. The CDR3 totals 15 residues. CDR3 amino acids: CASSQDPSGAETQYF. As DNA, the CDR3 is TGTGCCAGCAGCCAAGATCCTAGCGGGGCGGAGACCCAGTACTTC.

The chain employs TRBV6-5 and TRBJ1-2; 10 bases are shared with TRBD1. J lost 4 bases, V lost 2 bases, and 4 bases had no gene match. Germline-derived CDR1 and CDR2 are MNHEY and SVGAGI. This CDR3 region has 15 residues. The CDR3 protein is CASSYGQGGIYGYTF. For the CDR3, the DNA is TGTGCCAGCAGTTACGGACAGGGGGGAATCTATGGCTACACCTTC.

This clone was observed a single time. The chain employs TRBV18 and TRBJ2-7; 8 bases are shared with TRBD1. V gave up 3 bases and J gave up 3 bases; unmatched junction bases: 13. Germline CDR1 and CDR2: KGHSH and LQKENI. The CDR3 totals 17 residues. CDR3: CASSPRMGQETFYEQYV. The CDR3 nucleotides are TGTGCCAGCTCACCCAGGATGGGACAGGAAACTTTCTACGAGCAGTACGTC.

CDR3 in DNA: TGTGCTAGTGGTGCCACCCCTGGGGACAGACTATACAATGAGCAGTTCTTC. It codes for CASGATPGDRLYNEQFF. The rearrangement uses TRBV12-5 and TRBJ2-1; 7 nucleotides line up with TRBD1. CDR3 size: 17 residues. Losses at the gene ends were 5 bases for V and 4 bases for J; bases not matched to a gene: 14. Germline V gene data show CDR1 as LGHNT and CDR2 as FRNRAP.

The rearrangement joins TRBV11-1 to TRBJ2-3, with TRBD1 matching 12 bases. The CDR3 is 17 residues long. Germline CDR1 and CDR2: SGHAT and FQDESV (reference sequence). V gave up 2 bases and J gave up 6 bases; unmatched junction bases: 9. The CDR3 DNA sequence: TGTGCCAGCAGCTTATATAGGGGACAGGGGGCCTCGGATACGCAGTATTTT. Its protein is CASSLYRGQGASDTQYF.

This clone was seen a few times. This chain uses TRBV5-1 with TRBJ1-2; D remains ambiguous. The CDR3 is made up of 14 amino acids. The germline V gene encodes CDR1 SGHRS and CDR2 YFSETQ. The V gene lost 5 bases and the J gene lost 0 bases, with 11 bases spanning the gap. The CDR3 sequence: CASSPGTTNYGYTF. DNA for the CDR3: TGCGCCAGCAGTCCAGGCACCACTAACTATGGCTACACCTTC.

As for this clone: At one end the junction does not follow the germline gene, possibly because of a read error. Other DNA sequences within the sample encode an identical CDR3. The gene calls are TRBV4-1 and TRBJ2-3, with no clear D. There are 14 residues in the CDR3. Per germline, CDR1 MGHRA and CDR2 YSYEKL. The CDR3 spells CASSQVSERDTQYF. CDR3 DNA: TGCGCCAGCAGTCAAGTCTCCGAGCGAGATACGCAGTATTTT.

The V gene is TRBV27, the J gene TRBJ1-1; weak D call: TRBD1 (6 bases). The V end lost 6 bases, the J end lost 3 bases, and 11 bases lay between the germline ends. The germline V gene has CDR1 MNHEY and CDR2 SMNVEV (reference sequence). The CDR3 sequence is 13 residues long. For the CDR3, the DNA is TGTGCCAGCAGGGGACACACGGACACTGAAGCTTTCTTT. This codes for CASRGHTDTEAFF.

This clone was seen more than once but under ten times. The chain has TRBV10-1 and TRBJ1-1; D uncertain. The CDR3 has 13 residues. Trimming removed 6 bases from V and 4 bases from J, with 12 bases in between. Germline CDR1 and CDR2: WNHNN and SYGVQD (reference sequence). This CDR3 is CASSRTRGTEAFF. DNA for the CDR3: TGCGCCAGCAGCCGGACCCGGGGCACTGAAGCTTTCTTT.

In regard to this clone: Other nucleotide sequences from this sample produce the same CDR3. This chain connects TRBV10-3 to TRBJ1-5, with 10 bases that match TRBD1. The length of the CDR3 is 14 residues. The germline V gene encodes CDR1 ENHRY and CDR2 SYGVKD. V lost 9 bases and J lost 4; bases outside the gene matches: 6. CDR3 residues: CAIGTGDLNQPQHF. The CDR3 DNA reads TGTGCCATAGGGACAGGGGACCTTAATCAGCCCCAGCATTTT.